This TCR beta chain was captured in a study of cytomegalovirus exposure and HLA in healthy donors. This CDR3 comprises 14 residues. Germline loops: CDR1 SGHRS, CDR2 YFSETQ. General study findings and limits: Rare sequences made up most TCRs, while some public TCRs were found in many donors. Accurate predictions that matched the HLA-A and HLA-B alleles of most subjects were reportedly made from TCR beta sequences.

In the case of this clone: Its specificity is unknown.

60 Vbeta and 13 Jbeta primers were used in PCR. Some clones are missing from TCRdb's copy, which holds only in-frame ones; the method was immunoSEQ multiplex PCR. The data hold 180,000 or so clones, with 65% to 85% observed a single time. The TCR originated in a woman between 18 and 29 years old in good health and CMV-seronegative. V usage is TRBV5-1 and J usage is TRBJ2-5; TRBD2 is a possible D gene (6 bases). TRBJ2-7 matches the DNA end more closely, so the J call is doubtful. The sequenced material came from PBMCs. CDR3 protein: CASSWSGEAYEQYF. CDR3 DNA: TGCGCCAGCAGCTGGTCTGGGGAGGCCTACGAGCAGTACTTC.